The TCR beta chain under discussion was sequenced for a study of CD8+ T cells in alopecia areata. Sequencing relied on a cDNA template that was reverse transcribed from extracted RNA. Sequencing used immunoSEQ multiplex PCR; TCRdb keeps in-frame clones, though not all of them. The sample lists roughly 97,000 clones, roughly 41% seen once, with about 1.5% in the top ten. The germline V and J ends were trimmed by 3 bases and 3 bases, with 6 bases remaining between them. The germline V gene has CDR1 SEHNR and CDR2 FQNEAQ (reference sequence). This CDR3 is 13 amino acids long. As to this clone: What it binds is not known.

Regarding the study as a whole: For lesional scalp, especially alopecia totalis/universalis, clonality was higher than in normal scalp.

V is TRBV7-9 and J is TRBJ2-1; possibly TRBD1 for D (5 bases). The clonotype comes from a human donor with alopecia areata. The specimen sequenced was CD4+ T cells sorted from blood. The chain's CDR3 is CASSLGLYNEQFF. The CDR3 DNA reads TGTGCCAGCAGCTTGGGGCTCTACAATGAGCAGTTCTTC.